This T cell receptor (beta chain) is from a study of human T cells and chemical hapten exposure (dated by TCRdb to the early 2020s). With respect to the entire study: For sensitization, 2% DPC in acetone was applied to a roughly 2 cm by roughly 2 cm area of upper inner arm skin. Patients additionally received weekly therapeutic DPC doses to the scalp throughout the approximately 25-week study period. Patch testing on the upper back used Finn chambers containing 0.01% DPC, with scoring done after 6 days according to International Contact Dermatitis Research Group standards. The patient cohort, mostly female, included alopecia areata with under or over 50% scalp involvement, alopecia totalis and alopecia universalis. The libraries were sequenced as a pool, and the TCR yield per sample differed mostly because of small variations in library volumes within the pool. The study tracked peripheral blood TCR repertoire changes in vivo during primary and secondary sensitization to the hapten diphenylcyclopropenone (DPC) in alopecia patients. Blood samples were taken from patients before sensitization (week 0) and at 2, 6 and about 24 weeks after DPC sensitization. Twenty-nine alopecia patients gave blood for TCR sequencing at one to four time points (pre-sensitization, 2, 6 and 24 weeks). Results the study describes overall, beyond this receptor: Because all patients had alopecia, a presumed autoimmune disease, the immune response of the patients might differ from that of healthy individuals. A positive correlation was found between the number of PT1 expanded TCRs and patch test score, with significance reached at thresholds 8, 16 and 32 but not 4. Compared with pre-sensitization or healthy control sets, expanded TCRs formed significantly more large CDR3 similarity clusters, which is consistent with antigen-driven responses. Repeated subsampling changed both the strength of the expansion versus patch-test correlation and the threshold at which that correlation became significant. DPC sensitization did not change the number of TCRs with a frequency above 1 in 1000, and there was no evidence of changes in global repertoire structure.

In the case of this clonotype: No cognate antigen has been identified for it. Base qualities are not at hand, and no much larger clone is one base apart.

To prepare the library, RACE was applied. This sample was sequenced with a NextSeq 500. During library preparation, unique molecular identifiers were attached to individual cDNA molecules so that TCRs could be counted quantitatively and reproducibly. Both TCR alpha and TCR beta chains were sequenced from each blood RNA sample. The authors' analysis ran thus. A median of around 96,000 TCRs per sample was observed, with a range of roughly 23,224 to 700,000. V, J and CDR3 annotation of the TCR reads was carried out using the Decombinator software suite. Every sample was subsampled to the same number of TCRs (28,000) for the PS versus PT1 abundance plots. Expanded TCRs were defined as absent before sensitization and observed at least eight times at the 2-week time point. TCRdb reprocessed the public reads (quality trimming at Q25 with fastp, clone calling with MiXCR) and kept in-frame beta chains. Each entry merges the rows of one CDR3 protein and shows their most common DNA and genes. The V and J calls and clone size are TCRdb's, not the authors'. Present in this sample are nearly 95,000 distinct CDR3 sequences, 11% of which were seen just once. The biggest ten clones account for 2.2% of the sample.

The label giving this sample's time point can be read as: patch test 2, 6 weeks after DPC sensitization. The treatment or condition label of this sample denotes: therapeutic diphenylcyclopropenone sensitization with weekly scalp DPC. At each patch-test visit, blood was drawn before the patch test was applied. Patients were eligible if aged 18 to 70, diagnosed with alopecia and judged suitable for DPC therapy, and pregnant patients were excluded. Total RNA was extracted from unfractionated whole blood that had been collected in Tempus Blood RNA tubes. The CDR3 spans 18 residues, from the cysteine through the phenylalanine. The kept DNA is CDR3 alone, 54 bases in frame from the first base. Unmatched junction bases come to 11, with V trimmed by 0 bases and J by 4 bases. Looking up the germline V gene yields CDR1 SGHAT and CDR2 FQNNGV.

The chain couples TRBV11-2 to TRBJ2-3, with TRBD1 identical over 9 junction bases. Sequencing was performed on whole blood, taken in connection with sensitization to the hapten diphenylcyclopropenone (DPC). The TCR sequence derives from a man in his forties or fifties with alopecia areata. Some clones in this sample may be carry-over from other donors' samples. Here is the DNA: TGTGCCAGCAGCTTAGAAGTAAAACGGACAGGGGTTTCAGATACGCAGTATTTT. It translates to CASSLEVKRTGVSDTQYF.